This entry features one TCR beta chain sequence. Germline lookup yields CDR1 GTSNPN and CDR2 SVGIG (reference sequence). V lost 3 bases to trimming and J lost 11 bases, with 16 bases between them. The CDR3 consists of 12 residues. Per the original methods: Reference gene primer amplification gave nucleated cell count estimates. The assay was immunoSEQ multiplex PCR, and TCRdb's table has in-frame clones only and misses some. V and J calls and clone size follow that table, whereas D and trimming were derived from the DNA. This table has roughly 180,000 clones, 85% to 90% appearing once. The sample comes from a study of blood T cell repertoires in COVID-19. Whole-study context: Both acute and convalescent COVID-19 samples were obtained from the United States, Italy and Spain. In each case, the material was cDNA or gDNA derived from T cells, B-cell-depleted T cells, or PBMCs.

The chain carries TRBV30 and TRBJ1-1; D is possibly TRBD1 (5 bases). This receptor was identified in a woman aged 55-70 years with acute or convalescent COVID-19. Sequenced input: peripheral blood. The CDR3 here is CAWRFGGWEAFF. In nucleotides, the CDR3 is TGTGCCTGGAGGTTCGGGGGATGGGAGGCTTTCTTT.